This entry features one TCR beta chain sequence. Its antigen is as yet unknown. The data were obtained in a study of neoadjuvant nivolumab and ipilimumab in lung cancer. Turning to the study itself: Patients got nivolumab 3 mg/kg on days 1, 15 and 29; combination added ipilimumab 1 mg/kg day 1.

General study findings and limits: Only two of four nivolumab-treated tumors gained richness and clonality by surgery. Pathologic regression was not significantly tied to TCR clonality. TCR receptors were sequenced in few samples.

V lost 5 bases to trimming and J lost 1 base, with 18 bases between them. Germline values: CDR1 LNHDA, CDR2 SQIVND (reference sequence). CDR3 length: 16 residues. TCRdb keeps only in-frame clones here, not all; method: immunoSEQ multiplex PCR. The sample carries roughly 49,000 clones, roughly 89% recorded once. The V and J genes are TRBV19 and TRBJ2-7, with D maybe TRBD2 (6 bases). The starting material was blood, obtained before neoadjuvant nivolumab, alone or with ipilimumab. This receptor was identified in an adult with non-small cell lung cancer. Some clones in this sample may be carry-over from other donors' samples. For the CDR3, the DNA is TGTGCCAGTAGTCGGAGGGCAGAAACCTCATCCTACGAGCAGTACTTC. Protein: CASSRRAETSSYEQYF.